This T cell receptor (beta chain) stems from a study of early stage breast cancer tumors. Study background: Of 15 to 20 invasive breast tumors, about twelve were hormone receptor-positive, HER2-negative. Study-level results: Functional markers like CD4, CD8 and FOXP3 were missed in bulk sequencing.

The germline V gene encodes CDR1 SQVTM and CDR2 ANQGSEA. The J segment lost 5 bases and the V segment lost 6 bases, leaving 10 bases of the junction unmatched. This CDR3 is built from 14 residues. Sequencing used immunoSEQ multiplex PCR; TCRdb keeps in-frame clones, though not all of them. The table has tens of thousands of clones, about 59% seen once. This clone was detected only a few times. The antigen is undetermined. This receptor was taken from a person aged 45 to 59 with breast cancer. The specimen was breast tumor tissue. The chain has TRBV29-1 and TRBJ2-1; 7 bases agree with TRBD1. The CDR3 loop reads CSVTNPRGNNEQFF. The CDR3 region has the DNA TGCAGCGTCACCAATCCCAGGGGGAACAATGAGCAGTTCTTC.